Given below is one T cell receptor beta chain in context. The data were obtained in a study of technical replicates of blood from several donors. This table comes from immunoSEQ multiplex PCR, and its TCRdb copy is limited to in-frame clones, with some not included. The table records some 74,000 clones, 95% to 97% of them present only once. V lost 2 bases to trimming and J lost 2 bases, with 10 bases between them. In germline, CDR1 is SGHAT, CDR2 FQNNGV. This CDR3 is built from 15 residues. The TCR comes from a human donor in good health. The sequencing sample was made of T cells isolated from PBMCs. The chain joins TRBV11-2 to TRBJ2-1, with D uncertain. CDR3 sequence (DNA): TGTGCCAGCAGCTTATCTAGAGGCGCCTACAATGAGCAGTTCTTC. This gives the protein CASSLSRGAYNEQFF.